This note documents a single TCR beta chain sequence. The antigen remains undetermined. This entry belongs to a study of cytomegalovirus exposure and HLA in healthy donors. Clones were read by immunoSEQ multiplex PCR, and TCRdb kept only the in-frame ones, dropping some. This table holds fewer than 120,000 clones, roughly 88% found once. Germline V gene data show CDR1 as SGDLS and CDR2 as YYNGEE. The CDR3 has 13 residues. V shed 4 bases, J shed 7 bases, and the junction held 7 bases outside the gene matches. Findings and limits, study-wide: Most observed TCR sequences were rare, whereas some public TCRs were detected in many donors.

Sequencing was carried out using PBMCs. This TCR was recovered from a woman aged 25 to 39 in good health and CMV-seropositive. This sequence joins TRBV9 and TRBJ1-1; 7 positions match TRBD1. The CDR3 DNA reads TGTGCCAGCAGCACACGCCGGGACAGTGAAGCTTTCTTT. It yields the protein CASSTRRDSEAFF.